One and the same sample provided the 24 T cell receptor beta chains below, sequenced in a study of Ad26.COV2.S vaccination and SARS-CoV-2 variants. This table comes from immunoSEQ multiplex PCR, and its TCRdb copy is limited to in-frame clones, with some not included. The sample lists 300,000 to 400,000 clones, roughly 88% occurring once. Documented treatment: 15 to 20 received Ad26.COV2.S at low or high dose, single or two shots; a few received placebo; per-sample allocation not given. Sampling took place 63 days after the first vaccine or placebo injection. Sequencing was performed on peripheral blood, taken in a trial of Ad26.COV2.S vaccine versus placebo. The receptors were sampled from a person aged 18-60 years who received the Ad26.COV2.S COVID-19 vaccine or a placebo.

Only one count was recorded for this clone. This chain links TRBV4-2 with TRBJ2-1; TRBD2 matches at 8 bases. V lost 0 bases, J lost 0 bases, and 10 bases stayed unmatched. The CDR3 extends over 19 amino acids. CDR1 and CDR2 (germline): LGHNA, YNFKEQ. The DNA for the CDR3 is TGTGCCAGCAGCCAAGAACTTATCGTAGCGGGACACTCCTACAATGAGCAGTTCTTC. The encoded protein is CASSQELIVAGHSYNEQFF.

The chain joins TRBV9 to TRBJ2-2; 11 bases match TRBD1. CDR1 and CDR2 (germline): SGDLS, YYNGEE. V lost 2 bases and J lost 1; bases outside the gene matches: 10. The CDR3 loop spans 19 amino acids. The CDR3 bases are TGTGCCAGCAGCGTCGGACAGGGGGCTAGAACCCGGAACACCGGGGAGCTGTTTTTT. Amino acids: CASSVGQGARTRNTGELFF.

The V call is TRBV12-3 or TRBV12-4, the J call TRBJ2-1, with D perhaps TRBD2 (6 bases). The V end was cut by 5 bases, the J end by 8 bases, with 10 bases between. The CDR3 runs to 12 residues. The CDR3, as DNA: TGTGCCAGCAGTCTGCTAGCGTATGAGCAGTTCTTC. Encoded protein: CASSLLAYEQFF.

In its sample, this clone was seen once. The CDR3 loop is CASSRHRGRWSYEQYV. The CDR3, as DNA: TGCGCCAGCAGCCGGCACAGGGGGCGGTGGTCCTACGAGCAGTACGTC. The V call is TRBV4-3, the J call TRBJ2-7; 9 bases fit TRBD1. The germline gives CDR1 LGHNA, CDR2 YSLEER. CDR3 length equals 16 residues. With 4 bases clipped from V and 1 base from J, the junction kept 8 bases outside the gene matches.

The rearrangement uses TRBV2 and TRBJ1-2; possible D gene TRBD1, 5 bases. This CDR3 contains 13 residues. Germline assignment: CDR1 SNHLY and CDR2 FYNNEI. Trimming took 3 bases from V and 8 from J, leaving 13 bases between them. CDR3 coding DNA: TGTGCCAGCAGTGATCAGGGCATGGGAGGCTACACCTTC. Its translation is CASSDQGMGGYTF.

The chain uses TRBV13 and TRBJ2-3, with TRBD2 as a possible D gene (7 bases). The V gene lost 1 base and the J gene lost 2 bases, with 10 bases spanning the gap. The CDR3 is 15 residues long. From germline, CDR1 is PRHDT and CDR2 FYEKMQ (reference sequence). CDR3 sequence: CASSLERGATDTQYF. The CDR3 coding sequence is TGTGCCAGCAGCTTAGAACGGGGGGCCACAGATACGCAGTATTTT.

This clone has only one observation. CDR3 residues: CASSLPGTSAREQYF. The CDR3, as DNA: TGCGCCAGCAGCCTTCCCGGGACTAGCGCCCGAGAGCAGTACTTC. The chain carries TRBV5-1 and TRBJ2-7, with 10 bases identical to TRBD2. The CDR3 is made up of 15 amino acids. The trim removed 4 bases at V and 7 bases at J, leaving 11 bases unmatched. Germline loops: CDR1 SGHRS, CDR2 YFSETQ.

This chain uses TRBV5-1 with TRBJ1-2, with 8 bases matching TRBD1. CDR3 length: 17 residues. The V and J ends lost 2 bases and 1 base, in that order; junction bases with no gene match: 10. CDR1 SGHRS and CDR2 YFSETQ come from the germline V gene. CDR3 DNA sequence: TGCGCCAGCAGCTTAGGCCAGGGGGCGAAAGGTAACTATGGCTACACCTTC. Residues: CASSLGQGAKGNYGYTF. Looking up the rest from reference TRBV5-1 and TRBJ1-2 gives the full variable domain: KAGVTQTPRYLIKTRGQQVTLSCSPISGHRSVSWYQQTPGQGLQFLFEYFSETQRNKGNFPGRFSGRQFSNSRSEMNVSTLELGDSALYLCASSLGQGAKGNYGYTFGSGTRLTVV.

The CDR3 here is CASSSQTVEGNTIYF. The DNA for the CDR3 is TGCGCCAGCAGCAGCCAGACAGTCGAGGGAAACACCATATATTTT. The chain links TRBV5-1 to TRBJ1-3; D possibly corresponds to TRBD1 (5 bases). The CDR3 has 15 amino acids. Trimming took 4 bases from V and 4 from J, leaving 15 bases between them. CDR1 is SGHRS, CDR2 YFSETQ, per germline.

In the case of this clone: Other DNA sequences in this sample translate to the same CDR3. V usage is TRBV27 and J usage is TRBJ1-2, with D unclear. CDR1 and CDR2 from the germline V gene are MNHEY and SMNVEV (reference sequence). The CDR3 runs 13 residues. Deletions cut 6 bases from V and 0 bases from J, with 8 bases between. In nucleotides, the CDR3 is TGTGCCAGCAGCCTTGCCACTAACTATGGCTACACCTTC. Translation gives CASSLATNYGYTF.

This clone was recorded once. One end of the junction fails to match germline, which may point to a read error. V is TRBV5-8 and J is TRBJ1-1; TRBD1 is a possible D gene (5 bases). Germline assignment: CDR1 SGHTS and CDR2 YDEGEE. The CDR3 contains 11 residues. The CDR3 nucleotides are TGTGCCAGCAGCTTACTGACCGGGACGAAATTT. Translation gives CASSLLTGTKF.

The CDR3 bases are TGTGCCAGCAGCTTCGCAGGGGATAACTATGGCTACACCTTC. This translates into CASSFAGDNYGYTF. The chain is built from TRBV3-1 (or the pseudogene TRBV3-2) and TRBJ1-2, with D possibly matching TRBD1 (6 bases). The length of the CDR3 is 14 residues. The V and J ends lost 5 bases and 1 base respectively, with 11 bases between them. Germline CDR1 reads LGHDT; CDR2 reads YNNKEL (reference sequence).

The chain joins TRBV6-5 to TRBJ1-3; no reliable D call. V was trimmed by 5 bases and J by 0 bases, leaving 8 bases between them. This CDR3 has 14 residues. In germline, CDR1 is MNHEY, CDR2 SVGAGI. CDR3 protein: CASSPDDSGNTIYF. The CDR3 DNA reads TGTGCCAGCAGTCCGGACGACTCTGGAAACACCATATATTTT.

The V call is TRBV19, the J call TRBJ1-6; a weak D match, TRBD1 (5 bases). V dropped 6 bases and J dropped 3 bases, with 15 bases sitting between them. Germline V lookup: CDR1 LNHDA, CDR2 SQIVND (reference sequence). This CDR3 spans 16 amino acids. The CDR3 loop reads CASSDRQRLYNSPLHF. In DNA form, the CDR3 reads TGTGCCAGTAGCGATAGACAGAGACTCTATAATTCACCCCTCCACTTT.

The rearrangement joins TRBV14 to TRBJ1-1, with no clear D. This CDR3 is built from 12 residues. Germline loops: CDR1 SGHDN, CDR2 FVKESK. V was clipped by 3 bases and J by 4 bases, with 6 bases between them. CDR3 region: CASSQEPTEAFF. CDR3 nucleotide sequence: TGTGCCAGCAGCCAGGAGCCCACTGAAGCTTTCTTT.

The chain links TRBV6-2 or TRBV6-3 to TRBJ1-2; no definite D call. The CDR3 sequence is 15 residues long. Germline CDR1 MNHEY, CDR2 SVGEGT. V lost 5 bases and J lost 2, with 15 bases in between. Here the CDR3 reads CASSPVFPSNYGYTF. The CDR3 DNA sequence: TGTGCCAGCAGTCCGGTCTTCCCATCGAACTATGGCTACACCTTC.

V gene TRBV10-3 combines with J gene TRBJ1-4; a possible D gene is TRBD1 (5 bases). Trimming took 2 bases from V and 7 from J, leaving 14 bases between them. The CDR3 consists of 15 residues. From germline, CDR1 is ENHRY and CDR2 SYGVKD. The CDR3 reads CAISENPGSIEKLFF. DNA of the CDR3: TGTGCCATCAGTGAGAATCCAGGGAGTATTGAAAAACTGTTTTTT.

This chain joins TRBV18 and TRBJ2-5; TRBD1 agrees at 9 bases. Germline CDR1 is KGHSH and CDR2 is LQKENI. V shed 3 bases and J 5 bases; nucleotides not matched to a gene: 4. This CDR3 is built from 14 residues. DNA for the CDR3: TGTGCCAGCTCACCGGGACAGGGTATTGAGACCCAGTACTTC. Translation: CASSPGQGIETQYF.

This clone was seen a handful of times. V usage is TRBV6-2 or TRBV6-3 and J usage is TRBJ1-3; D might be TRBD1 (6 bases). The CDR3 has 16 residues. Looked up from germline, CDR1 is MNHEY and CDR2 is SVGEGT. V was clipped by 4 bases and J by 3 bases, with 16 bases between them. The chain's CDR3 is CASSSPLPGDGNTIYF. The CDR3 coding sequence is TGTGCCAGCAGTTCCCCATTACCAGGGGATGGAAACACCATATATTTT.

CDR3 loop: CASSAGVASGNTIYF. CDR3 sequence (DNA): TGTGCCAGCAGCGCCGGGGTAGCCTCTGGAAACACCATATATTTT. This chain uses TRBV6-5 with TRBJ1-3; D remains unclear. The CDR3 extends over 15 amino acids. The germline V gene encodes CDR1 MNHEY and CDR2 SVGAGI. V was pared by 6 bases and J by 0 bases, with 12 bases between.

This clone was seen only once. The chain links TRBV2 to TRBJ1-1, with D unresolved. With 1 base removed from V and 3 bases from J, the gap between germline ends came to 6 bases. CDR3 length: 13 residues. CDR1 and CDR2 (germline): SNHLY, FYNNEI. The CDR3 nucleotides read TGTGCCAGCAGTGAAGGCAGCTACACTGAAGCTTTCTTT. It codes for CASSEGSYTEAFF.

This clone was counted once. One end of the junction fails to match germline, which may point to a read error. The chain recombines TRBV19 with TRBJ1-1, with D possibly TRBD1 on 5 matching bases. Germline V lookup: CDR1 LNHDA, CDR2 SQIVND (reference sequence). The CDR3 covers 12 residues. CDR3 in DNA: TGTGCCAGTAGTATTCGGGACCGGGTTGAGTCTTTT. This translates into CASSIRDRVESF.

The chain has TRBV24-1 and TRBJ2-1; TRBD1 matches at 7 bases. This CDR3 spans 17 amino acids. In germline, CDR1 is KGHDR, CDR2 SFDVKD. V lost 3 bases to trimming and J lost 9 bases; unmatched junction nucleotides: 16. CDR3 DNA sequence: TGTGCCACCAGTGATGGTATCCGTACAGGGGTATCGGGTGAGCAGTTCTTC. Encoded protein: CATSDGIRTGVSGEQFF.

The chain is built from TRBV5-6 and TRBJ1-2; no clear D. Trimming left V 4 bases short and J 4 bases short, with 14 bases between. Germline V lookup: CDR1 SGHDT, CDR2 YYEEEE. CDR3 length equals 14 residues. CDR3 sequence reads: CASSPEPISYGYTF. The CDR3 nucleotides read TGTGCCAGCAGCCCCGAACCCATCTCCTATGGCTACACCTTC.